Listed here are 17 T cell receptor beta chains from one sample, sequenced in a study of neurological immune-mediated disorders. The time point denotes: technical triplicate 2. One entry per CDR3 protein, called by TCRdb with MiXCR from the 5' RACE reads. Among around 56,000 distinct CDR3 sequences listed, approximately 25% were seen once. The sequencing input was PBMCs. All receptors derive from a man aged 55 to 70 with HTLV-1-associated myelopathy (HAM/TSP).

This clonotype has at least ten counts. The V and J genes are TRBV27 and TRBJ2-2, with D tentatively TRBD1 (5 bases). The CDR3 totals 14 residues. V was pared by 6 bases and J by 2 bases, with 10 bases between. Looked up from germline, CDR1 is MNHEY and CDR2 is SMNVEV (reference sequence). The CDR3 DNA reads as TGTGCCAGCAGGTCAGGGCGTAACACCGGGGAGCTGTTTTTT. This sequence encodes CASRSGRNTGELFF.

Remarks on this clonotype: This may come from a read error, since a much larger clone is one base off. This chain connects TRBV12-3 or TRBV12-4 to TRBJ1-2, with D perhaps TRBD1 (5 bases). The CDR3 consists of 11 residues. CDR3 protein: CVSSPGTAYTF. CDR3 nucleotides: TGTGTCAGCAGCCCCGGGACGGCCTACACCTTC.

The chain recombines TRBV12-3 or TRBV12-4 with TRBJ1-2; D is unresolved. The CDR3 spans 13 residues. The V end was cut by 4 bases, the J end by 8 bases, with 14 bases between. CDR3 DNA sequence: TGTGCCAGCAGTTCACGGGTCTTAAGCGGCTACACCTTC. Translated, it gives CASSSRVLSGYTF.

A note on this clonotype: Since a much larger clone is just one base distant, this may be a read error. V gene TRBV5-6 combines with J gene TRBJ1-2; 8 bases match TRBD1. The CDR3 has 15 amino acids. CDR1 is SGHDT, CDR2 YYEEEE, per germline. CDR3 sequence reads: CASSPRTGLSYGYTF. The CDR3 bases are TGCGCCAGCAGCCCCCGGACAGGGCTGAGCTATGGCTACACCTTC.

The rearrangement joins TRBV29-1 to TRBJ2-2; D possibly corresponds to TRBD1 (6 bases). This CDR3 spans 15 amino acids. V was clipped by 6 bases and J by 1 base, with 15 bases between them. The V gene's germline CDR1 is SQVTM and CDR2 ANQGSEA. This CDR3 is CSVERIQGNTGELFF. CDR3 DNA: TGCAGCGTCGAACGGATACAGGGGAACACCGGGGAGCTGTTTTTT.

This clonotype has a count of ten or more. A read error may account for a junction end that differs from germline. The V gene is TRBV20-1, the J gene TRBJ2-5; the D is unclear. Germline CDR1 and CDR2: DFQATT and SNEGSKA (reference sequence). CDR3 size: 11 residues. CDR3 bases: TGCAGTGCTGGAGACATGGAGACCCAGTACTTC. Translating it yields CSAGDMETQYF.

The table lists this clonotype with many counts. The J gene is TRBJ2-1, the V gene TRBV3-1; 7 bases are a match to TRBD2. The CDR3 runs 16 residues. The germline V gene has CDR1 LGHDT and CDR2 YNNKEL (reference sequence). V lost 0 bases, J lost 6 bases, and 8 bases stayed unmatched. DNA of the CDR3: TGTGCCAGCAGCCAAGATGGGAGACTAGCCCTCAATGAGCAGTTCTTC. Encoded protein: CASSQDGRLALNEQFF.

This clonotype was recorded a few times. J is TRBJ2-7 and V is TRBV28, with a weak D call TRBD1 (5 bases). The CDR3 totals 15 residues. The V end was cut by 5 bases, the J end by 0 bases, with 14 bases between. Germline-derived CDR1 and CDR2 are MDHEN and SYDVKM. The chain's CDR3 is CASSRGKGFSYEQYF. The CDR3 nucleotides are TGTGCCAGCAGTAGGGGTAAGGGTTTCTCCTACGAGCAGTACTTC.

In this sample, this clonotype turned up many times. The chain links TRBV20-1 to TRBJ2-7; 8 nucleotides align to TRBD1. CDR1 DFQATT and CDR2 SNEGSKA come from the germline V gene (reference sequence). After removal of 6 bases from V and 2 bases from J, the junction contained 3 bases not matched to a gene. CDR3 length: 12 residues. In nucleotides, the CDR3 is TGCAGTGCACGGACAGGGCCCTACGAGCAGTACTTC. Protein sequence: CSARTGPYEQYF.

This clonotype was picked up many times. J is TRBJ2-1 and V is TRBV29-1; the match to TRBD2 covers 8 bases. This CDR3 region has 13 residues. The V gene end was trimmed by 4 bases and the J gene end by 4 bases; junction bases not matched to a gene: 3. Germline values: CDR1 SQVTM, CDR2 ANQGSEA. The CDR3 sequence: CSVASGSYNEQFF. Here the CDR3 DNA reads TGCAGCGTTGCCAGCGGGAGTTACAATGAGCAGTTCTTC.

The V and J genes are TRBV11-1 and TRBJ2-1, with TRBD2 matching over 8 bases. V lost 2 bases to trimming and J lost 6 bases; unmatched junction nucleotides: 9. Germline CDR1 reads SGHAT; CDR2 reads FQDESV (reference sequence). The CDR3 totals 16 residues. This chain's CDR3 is CASSLTTAGAGNEQFF. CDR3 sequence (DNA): TGTGCCAGCAGCTTAACGACAGCGGGAGCGGGCAATGAGCAGTTCTTC. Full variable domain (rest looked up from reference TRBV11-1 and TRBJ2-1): EAEVAQSPRYKITEKSQAVAFWCDPISGHATLYWYRQILGQGPELLVQFQDESVVDDSQLPKDRFSAERLKGVDSTLKIQPAELGDSAMYLCASSLTTAGAGNEQFFGPGTRLTVL.

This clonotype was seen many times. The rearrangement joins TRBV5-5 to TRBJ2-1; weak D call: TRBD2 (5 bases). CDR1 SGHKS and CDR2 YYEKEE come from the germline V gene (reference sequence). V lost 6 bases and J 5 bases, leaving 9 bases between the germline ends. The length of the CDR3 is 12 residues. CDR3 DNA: TGTGCCAGCACGAGGGAGAACAATGAGCAGTTCTTC. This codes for CASTRENNEQFF. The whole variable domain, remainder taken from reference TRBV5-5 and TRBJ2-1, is DAGVTQSPTHLIKTRGQQVTLRCSPISGHKSVSWYQQVLGQGPQFIFQYYEKEERGRGNFPDRFSARQFPNYSSELNVNALLLGDSALYLCASTRENNEQFFGPGTRLTVL.

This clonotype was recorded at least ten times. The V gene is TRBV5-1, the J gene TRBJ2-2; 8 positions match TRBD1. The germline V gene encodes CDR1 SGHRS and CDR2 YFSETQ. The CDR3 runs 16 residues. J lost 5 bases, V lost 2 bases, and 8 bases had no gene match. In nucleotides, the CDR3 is TGCGCCAGCAGCTTCTACCCTGACAGGGGAACCGGGGAGCTGTTTTTT. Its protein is CASSFYPDRGTGELFF.

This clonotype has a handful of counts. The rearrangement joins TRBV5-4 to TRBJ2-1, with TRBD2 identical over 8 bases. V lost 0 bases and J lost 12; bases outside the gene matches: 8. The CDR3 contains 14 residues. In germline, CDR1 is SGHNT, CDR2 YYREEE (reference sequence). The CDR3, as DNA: TGTGCCAGCAGCTTGGTTGGTAGCGGGACGCCGCAGTTCTTC. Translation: CASSLVGSGTPQFF.

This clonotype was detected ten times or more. For the CDR3, the DNA is TGTGCCAGCAGCCAAAACCCACTAGCGGGAGAGGGTACGCAGTATTTT. Translation: CASSQNPLAGEGTQYF. V and J are TRBV4-2 and TRBJ2-3; the match to TRBD2 covers 11 bases. CDR3 size: 16 residues. Germline values: CDR1 LGHNA, CDR2 YNFKEQ. The junction had 9 bases not matched to a gene; V was cut back by 2 bases and J by 8 bases.

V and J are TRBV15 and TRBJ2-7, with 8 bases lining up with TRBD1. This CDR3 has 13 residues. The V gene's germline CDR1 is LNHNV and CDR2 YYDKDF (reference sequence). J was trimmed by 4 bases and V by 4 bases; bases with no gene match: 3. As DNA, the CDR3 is TGTGCCACCAGCAAGGACAGGGAATACGAGCAGTACTTC. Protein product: CATSKDREYEQYF.

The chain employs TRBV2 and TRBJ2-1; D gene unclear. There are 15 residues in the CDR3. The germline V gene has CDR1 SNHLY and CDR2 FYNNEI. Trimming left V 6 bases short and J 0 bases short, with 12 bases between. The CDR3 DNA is TGTGCCAGCAGCGCCGGACGCGGCTCCTACAATGAGCAGTTCTTC. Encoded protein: CASSAGRGSYNEQFF.